These 9 T cell receptor beta chains were sequenced from one sample in a study of spatial heterogeneity in lung cancer. TCRdb analysed the 5' RACE reads with MiXCR anew, one entry per CDR3 protein. This table holds about 670 distinct CDR3 sequences, roughly 22% found once. Described time point: sample taken at primary tumor resection. The sequenced sample was normal lung tissue next to the tumor, obtained at surgery. The receptors here all came from a male donor with early-stage non-small cell lung cancer.

Worth noting for this clonotype: This beta chain is a stray sequence in a library constructed for alpha chains; its clone size is not meaningful. This chain joins TRBV27 and TRBJ1-1; TRBD1 matches at 7 bases. The CDR3 runs 17 residues. The junction had 13 bases not matched to a gene; V was cut back by 2 bases and J by 4 bases. Germline values: CDR1 MNHEY, CDR2 SMNVEV (reference sequence). CDR3 nucleotide sequence: TGTGCCAGCAGTTTACTCCAGGACAGGCGGGGGGGCACTGAAGCTTTCTTT. Translated, it gives CASSLLQDRRGGTEAFF.

By share of the sample, this clonotype is large. The library was built for alpha chains, so this beta chain is an off-target read and its size means little. This chain links TRBV7-6 with TRBJ2-7, with D perhaps matching TRBD1 (9 bases). This CDR3 region has 17 residues. Trimming cost V 5 bases and J 10 bases, with 30 bases left between them. Germline V gene sequence: CDR1 SGHVS, CDR2 FNYEAQ. The CDR3 sequence: CASSAGQGRIAGTNQYF. For the CDR3, the DNA is TGTGCCAGCAGCGCCGGACAGGGGAGGATAGCGGGGACTAACCAGTACTTC.

On this clonotype itself: With the library built for alpha chains, this beta chain is off target and its frequency is not meaningful. The chain recombines TRBV10-3 with TRBJ2-7; 11 positions match TRBD1. V shed 4 bases, J shed 6 bases, and the junction held 5 bases outside the gene matches. The CDR3 runs 14 residues. CDR1 and CDR2 from the germline V gene are ENHRY and SYGVKD. CDR3 amino acids: CAISGGGQGVEQYF. CDR3 DNA sequence: TGTGCCATCAGTGGAGGGGGACAGGGGGTCGAGCAGTACTTC.

As concerns this clonotype: The library was built for alpha chains, so this beta chain is an off-target read and its size means little. This sequence joins TRBV7-2 and TRBJ2-2; 9 bases line up with TRBD1. After removal of 2 bases from V and 5 bases from J, the junction contained 6 bases not matched to a gene. This CDR3 is 16 amino acids long. Germline CDR1 reads SGHTA; CDR2 reads FQGNSA. The CDR3 DNA follows: TGTGCCAGCAGCTTACGGACAGGGGTTGAGACCGGGGAGCTGTTTTTT. This codes for CASSLRTGVETGELFF.

Note on this clonotype: This beta chain represents an off-target read in a library built for alpha chains; its size is of limited meaning. This chain joins TRBV7-3 and TRBJ2-6; D not certain. Germline CDR1 SGHTA, CDR2 FQGTGA. The CDR3 spans 14 residues. Between the trimmed V and J ends, which lost 9 bases and 0 bases, there was a span of 9 bases. The CDR3 spells CASSSDSGANVLTF. As DNA, the CDR3 is TGTGCCAGTTCTTCTGACTCTGGGGCCAACGTCCTGACTTTC. Full variable domain (outside the CDR3, taken from reference TRBV7-3 and TRBJ2-6): GAGVSQTPSNKVTEKGKYVELRCDPISGHTALYWYRQSLGQGPEFLIYFQGTGAADDSGLPNDRFFAVRPEGSVSTLKIQRTERGDSAVYLCASSSDSGANVLTFGAGSRLTVL.

By share, this clonotype ranks as large. This beta chain is a stray read from a library made for alpha chains; its abundance is not meaningful. This chain connects TRBV7-9 to TRBJ2-7; TRBD2 agrees at 10 bases. The CDR3 spans 15 residues. The J segment lost 7 bases and the V segment lost 3 bases, leaving 9 bases of the junction unmatched. Germline CDR1 SEHNR, CDR2 FQNEAQ (reference sequence). In nucleotides, the CDR3 is TGTGCCAGCAGCTTCGGACTAGCGGACCTGAAGGAGCAGTACTTC. As protein: CASSFGLADLKEQYF.

This clonotype was found a few times. Since the library was made to target alpha chains, this beta chain is a stray read and its abundance is not meaningful. V is TRBV4-2 and J is TRBJ2-3, with D perhaps TRBD1 or TRBD2 (6 bases each). Trimming took 7 bases from V and 1 from J, leaving 18 bases between them. Germline lookup yields CDR1 LGHNA and CDR2 YNFKEQ. The CDR3 runs to 16 residues. The CDR3 spells CASIATPGAGTDTQYF. CDR3 coding DNA: TGTGCCAGCATCGCGACCCCGGGGGCCGGCACAGATACGCAGTATTTT.

This clonotype is large in the sample. This beta chain came through as a stray read in a library set up for alpha chains, and its size says little. V gene TRBV20-1 combines with J gene TRBJ2-3, with 8 bases identical to TRBD2. Germline loops: CDR1 DFQATT, CDR2 SNEGSKA (reference sequence). The CDR3 extends over 15 amino acids. The trim removed 5 bases at V and 4 bases at J, leaving 11 bases unmatched. CDR3 DNA: TGCAGTGCTTCTGTCAGCGGGAGTGAGTCAGATACGCAGTATTTT. This encodes CSASVSGSESDTQYF.

By frequency in the sample, this clonotype is large. The library was prepared for alpha chains; this beta chain is a stray read, so its frequency means little. The chain couples TRBV29-1 to TRBJ2-6; possible D gene TRBD2, 6 bases. This CDR3 contains 14 residues. Germline loops: CDR1 SQVTM, CDR2 ANQGSEA. Deletions cut 4 bases from V and 2 bases from J, with 9 bases between. CDR3 amino acids: CSVGGGTGANVLTF. For the CDR3, the DNA is TGCAGCGTTGGCGGCGGGACTGGGGCCAACGTCCTGACTTTC.